The 31 T cell receptor beta chains below come from one sample, sequenced in a study of blood T cell repertoires in COVID-19. Only in-frame clones appear in the TCRdb table, and some are missing; sequencing was by immunoSEQ multiplex PCR. The sample contains approximately 220,000 clones, 80% to 90% of which appear only once. The sample consisted of PBMCs or T cells enriched from blood (not recorded which). All receptors come from a woman aged 35 to 49 with acute COVID-19.

V is TRBV24-1 and J is TRBJ2-3, with D possibly being TRBD1 (5 bases). The CDR3 loop spans 16 amino acids. Germline V gene sequence: CDR1 KGHDR, CDR2 SFDVKD. With 4 bases removed from V and 0 bases from J, the gap between germline ends came to 13 bases. The CDR3 reads CATSDLGHPSTDTQYF. The CDR3 DNA reads TGTGCCACCAGTGACCTAGGACACCCTAGCACAGATACGCAGTATTTT.

The J gene is TRBJ1-2, the V gene TRBV5-1, with D maybe TRBD1 (6 bases). CDR3 size: 13 residues. Looked up from germline, CDR1 is SGHRS and CDR2 is YFSETQ. Trimming left V 0 bases short and J 3 bases short, with 6 bases between. CDR3 nucleotides: TGCGCCAGCAGCTTGGACAGGGACTATGGCTACACCTTC. Its translation is CASSLDRDYGYTF.

V gene TRBV3-1 (or the pseudogene TRBV3-2) combines with J gene TRBJ2-3, with a tentative D call TRBD2 (5 bases). Germline V CDR1 and CDR2: LGHDT, YNNKEL (reference sequence). Trimming left V 1 base short and J 1 base short, with 9 bases between. This CDR3 is 15 amino acids long. Written as DNA, the CDR3 is TGTGCCAGCAGCCAAGGGCTGAGGGGCACAGATACGCAGTATTTT. It is translated as CASSQGLRGTDTQYF.

This clone has only one observation. This chain joins TRBV19 and TRBJ1-1, with 7 positions matching TRBD1. The germline V gene encodes CDR1 LNHDA and CDR2 SQIVND (reference sequence). CDR3 length: 14 amino acids. Unmatched junction bases numbered 16, after V lost 7 bases and J lost 11 bases. The CDR3 DNA reads as TGTGCCAGTACCTTATACGATCAGGGGGACCTGGCTTTCTTT. Protein sequence: CASTLYDQGDLAFF.

The V call is TRBV6-5, the J call TRBJ2-4; no firm D call. With 5 bases removed from V and 1 base from J, the gap between germline ends came to 12 bases. Germline V CDR1 and CDR2: MNHEY, SVGAGI. This CDR3 has 15 residues. CDR3 DNA sequence: TGTGCCAGCAGTAAAAGTGACACCGCCAAAAACATTCAGTACTTC. It encodes CASSKSDTAKNIQYF.

The CDR3 sequence is CASSLWTRVVDEQFF. The DNA of the CDR3 is TGTGCCAGCAGCTTGTGGACTAGGGTCGTCGATGAGCAGTTCTTC. The V and J genes are TRBV7-9 and TRBJ2-1; 7 bases line up with TRBD2. With 3 bases clipped from V and 8 bases from J, the junction kept 10 bases outside the gene matches. Germline assignment: CDR1 SEHNR and CDR2 FQNEAQ (reference sequence). This CDR3 is built from 15 residues. Variable domain in full (rest from reference TRBV7-9 and TRBJ2-1): DTGVSQNPRHKITKRGQNVTFRCDPISEHNRLYWYRQTLGQGPEFLTYFQNEAQLEKSRLLSDRFSAERPKGSFSTLEIQRTEQGDSAMYLCASSLWTRVVDEQFFGPGTRLTVL.

The chain links TRBV5-5 to TRBJ1-2, with D maybe TRBD1 (6 bases). V was clipped by 6 bases and J by 0 bases, with 12 bases between them. The length of the CDR3 is 14 residues. Per germline, CDR1 SGHKS and CDR2 YYEKEE (reference sequence). CDR3 nucleotides: TGTGCCAGCACCTCAGGGGTAGCTAACTATGGCTACACCTTC. It yields the protein CASTSGVANYGYTF.

This CDR3 reads CASSLSRENQETQYF. The CDR3 DNA reads as TGTGCCAGCAGCTTGAGCAGGGAAAACCAAGAGACCCAGTACTTC. The chain recombines TRBV5-6 with TRBJ2-5; tentatively, D is TRBD1 (5 bases). There are 15 residues in the CDR3. Germline loops: CDR1 SGHDT, CDR2 YYEEEE. The V end was cut by 1 base, the J end by 0 bases, with 10 bases between. Full variable domain (rest looked up from reference TRBV5-6 and TRBJ2-5): DAGVTQSPTHLIKTRGQQVTLRCSPKSGHDTVSWYQQALGQGPQFIFQYYEEEERQRGNFPDRFSGHQFPNYSSELNVNALLLGDSALYLCASSLSRENQETQYFGPGTRLLVL.

This clone was counted only a few times. The chain recombines TRBV7-6 with TRBJ1-2; no clear D gene. CDR1 is SGHVS and CDR2 is FNYEAQ in the germline V gene. With 5 bases removed from V and 4 bases from J, the gap between germline ends came to 17 bases. The CDR3 contains 15 residues. As DNA, the CDR3 is TGTGCCAGCAGCGAATCTAGCTCCACGGGCTATGGCTACACCTTC. Translation gives CASSESSSTGYGYTF.

The chain is built from TRBV4-1 and TRBJ1-2; TRBD1 agrees at 12 bases. Germline values: CDR1 MGHRA, CDR2 YSYEKL. Trimming at V came to 0 bases and at J to 7 bases, leaving 9 bases not matched to a gene. The CDR3 contains 17 residues. DNA of the CDR3: TGCGCCAGCAGCCAAGATATTTTGGGACAGGGGGCGCGTGGCTACACCTTC. It codes for CASSQDILGQGARGYTF.

The chain links TRBV19 to TRBJ1-4, with D uncertain. The ends were cut back, 4 bases at V and 4 bases at J, with 10 bases in the middle. The germline V gene encodes CDR1 LNHDA and CDR2 SQIVND (reference sequence). The CDR3 spans 14 residues. The DNA of the CDR3 is TGTGCCAGTAGTAGTCGGCGGATTAATGAAAAACTGTTTTTT. This translates into CASSSRRINEKLFF.

This rearrangement joins TRBV5-1 to TRBJ2-3, with a possible D match to TRBD1 (6 bases). From germline, CDR1 is SGHRS and CDR2 YFSETQ. V was pared by 2 bases and J by 0 bases, with 10 bases between. The CDR3 spans 15 residues. The CDR3 protein is CASSFPDRSTDTQYF. CDR3 DNA: TGCGCCAGCAGCTTCCCCGACAGGAGCACAGATACGCAGTATTTT.

The table lists this clone with a count of one. The J gene is TRBJ2-5, the V gene TRBV27; 11 bases align to TRBD2. This CDR3 has 16 amino acids. Unmatched junction bases numbered 11, after V lost 6 bases and J lost 5 bases. Germline lookup yields CDR1 MNHEY and CDR2 SMNVEV (reference sequence). The CDR3 spells CASRDYSGGAFETQYF. CDR3 coding DNA: TGTGCCAGCAGGGACTATAGCGGGGGGGCCTTTGAGACCCAGTACTTC.

The CDR3: CASRPGAGGAGVNTEAFF. As DNA, the CDR3 is TGTGCCAGCAGACCGGGGGCAGGGGGCGCTGGGGTGAACACTGAAGCTTTCTTT. This sequence joins TRBV7-9 and TRBJ1-1; 8 bases match TRBD1. CDR3 size: 18 residues. Looked up from germline, CDR1 is SEHNR and CDR2 is FQNEAQ (reference sequence). V lost 6 bases to trimming and J lost 0 bases; unmatched junction nucleotides: 15.

V usage is TRBV3-1 (or the pseudogene TRBV3-2) and J usage is TRBJ1-1, with TRBD1 matching over 7 bases. With V trimmed by 4 bases and J by 10 bases, 15 bases remained unmatched. This CDR3 region has 15 residues. The germline gives CDR1 LGHDT, CDR2 YNNKEL (reference sequence). CDR3 DNA: TGTGCCAGCAGCCTTCGGGTGACAGGGCTTCAAGGAGCTTTCTTT. It translates to CASSLRVTGLQGAFF.

V usage is TRBV18 and J usage is TRBJ2-1; D might be TRBD2 (6 bases). The V end was cut by 6 bases, the J end by 8 bases, with 20 bases between. The germline V gene has CDR1 KGHSH and CDR2 LQKENI. The CDR3 is made up of 15 amino acids. The CDR3 DNA reads TGTGCCAGCTCTCCTGCCGCCGGGGGATACGATGAGCAGTTCTTC. It yields the protein CASSPAAGGYDEQFF.

The J gene is TRBJ1-2, the V gene TRBV4-1; the match to TRBD1 covers 7 bases. The CDR3 is 17 amino acids. Trimming removed 4 bases from V and 3 bases from J; junction bases left unmatched: 14. Per germline, CDR1 MGHRA and CDR2 YSYEKL. The CDR3, as DNA: TGCGCCAGCAGCCCGGGGGCAGGGGGTTTCCGTCACTATGGCTACACCTTC. Its translation: CASSPGAGGFRHYGYTF.

This chain connects TRBV3-1 (or the pseudogene TRBV3-2) to TRBJ1-1, with TRBD1 as a possible D gene (5 bases). Trimming removed 6 bases at V and 5 bases at J, with 13 bases between. Looked up from germline, CDR1 is LGHDT and CDR2 is YNNKEL (reference sequence). The CDR3 is 13 residues long. The CDR3 here is CASRVPGGTEAFF. In DNA, the CDR3 is TGTGCCAGCAGGGTCCCGGGGGGAACTGAAGCTTTCTTT.

This sequence joins TRBV7-6 and TRBJ1-1; TRBD1 is a possible D gene (6 bases). V was shortened by 6 bases and J by 5 bases, with 19 bases between the two germline ends. Germline V lookup: CDR1 SGHVS, CDR2 FNYEAQ. This CDR3 is 15 amino acids long. This chain's CDR3 is CASSLRGGEGTEAFF. DNA of the CDR3: TGTGCCAGCAGTCTAAGAGGGGGAGAAGGGACTGAAGCTTTCTTT.

This clone appeared a single time. The rearrangement links TRBV6-5 to TRBJ1-6, with D hard to call. Trimming took off 2 bases at V and 6 bases at J, with 11 bases between the two ends. CDR1 is MNHEY, CDR2 SVGAGI, per germline. CDR3 length: 15 amino acids. This chain's CDR3 is CASSYAGKSNSPLHF. CDR3 DNA sequence: TGTGCCAGCAGTTACGCCGGGAAAAGTAATTCACCCCTCCACTTT.

The CDR3, as DNA: TGTGCCAGCAGCCCTGGAGGGGGGGTAAATGAGCAGTTCTTC. Its translation: CASSPGGGVNEQFF. The rearrangement uses TRBV7-3 and TRBJ2-1; a weak D match, TRBD2 (7 bases). CDR3 length: 14 residues. In germline, CDR1 is SGHTA, CDR2 FQGTGA. Trimming removed 5 bases at V and 7 bases at J, with 15 bases between. Complete variable domain (other parts from reference TRBV7-3 and TRBJ2-1): GAGVSQTPSNKVTEKGKYVELRCDPISGHTALYWYRQSLGQGPEFLIYFQGTGAADDSGLPNDRFFAVRPEGSVSTLKIQRTERGDSAVYLCASSPGGGVNEQFFGPGTRLTVL.

This clone was recorded a few times. The chain carries TRBV9 and TRBJ1-2; TRBD1 matches 9 bases. The V segment lost 3 bases and the J segment 1 base; nucleotides outside the gene matches: 10. The CDR3 is made up of 17 amino acids. CDR1 is SGDLS, CDR2 YYNGEE, per germline. CDR3 DNA sequence: TGTGCCAGCAGCGCAACCGGGACAGGGCGACTTAACTATGGCTACACCTTC. Translated, it gives CASSATGTGRLNYGYTF.

The chain uses TRBV25-1 and TRBJ1-1; 7 bases agree with TRBD1. Losses at the gene ends were 2 bases for V and 1 base for J; bases not matched to a gene: 7. CDR1 MGHDK and CDR2 SYGVNS come from the germline V gene. The CDR3 is 16 amino acids. CDR3 DNA: TGTGCCAGCAGTGAAAACAGGGGCTTGGGGAACACTGAAGCTTTCTTT. Its translation is CASSENRGLGNTEAFF.

As DNA, the CDR3 is TGTGCCACCAGCAGACAGCCTAGCAGGGAGACCCAGTACTTC. The encoded protein is CATSRQPSRETQYF. The rearrangement links TRBV15 to TRBJ2-5; tentative D call: TRBD2 (5 bases). Trimming removed 2 bases at V and 5 bases at J, with 12 bases between. The CDR3 is 14 residues long. In germline, CDR1 is LNHNV, CDR2 YYDKDF (reference sequence).

The CDR3 region has the DNA TGCAGCGTAGCACAGGGCCATGAGCAGTTCTTC. Its protein is CSVAQGHEQFF. The genes are TRBV29-1 and TRBJ2-1, with D possibly TRBD1 on 6 matching bases. V lost 6 bases and J 8 bases, leaving 11 bases between the germline ends. The CDR3 spans 11 residues. Germline V lookup: CDR1 SQVTM, CDR2 ANQGSEA.

This rearrangement joins TRBV2 to TRBJ2-5; 8 bases line up with TRBD2. Germline loops: CDR1 SNHLY, CDR2 FYNNEI. CDR3 size: 13 residues. The J segment lost 6 bases and the V segment lost 3 bases, leaving 3 bases of the junction unmatched. The CDR3 region has the DNA TGTGCCAGCAGTGATGAGCGGGGGCAGACCCAGTACTTC. This encodes CASSDERGQTQYF.

The chain has TRBV7-2 and TRBJ1-1; no clear D. V dropped 5 bases and J dropped 1 base, with 14 bases sitting between them. Germline V gives CDR1 SGHTA, CDR2 FQGNSA. The CDR3 has 15 residues. The CDR3 sequence: CASSRMSSWNTEAFF. The DNA of the CDR3 is TGTGCCAGCAGCCGTATGAGTTCCTGGAACACTGAAGCTTTCTTT.

The gene calls are TRBV27 and TRBJ1-6; D is undetermined. In germline, CDR1 is MNHEY, CDR2 SMNVEV (reference sequence). V lost 5 bases, J lost 0 bases, and 8 bases lay in between. The CDR3 spans 15 residues. CDR3 bases: TGTGCCAGCAGTACGACTAGCTCCTATAATTCACCCCTCCACTTT. Translation: CASSTTSSYNSPLHF.

The chain carries TRBV25-1 and TRBJ1-2; D is possibly TRBD1 (6 bases). The CDR3 covers 17 residues. V was trimmed by 4 bases and J by 0 bases, leaving 18 bases between them. Germline loops: CDR1 MGHDK, CDR2 SYGVNS. The CDR3 DNA sequence: TGTGCCAGCAGTGCCCGGCAGGGGACTACCTCTAACTATGGCTACACCTTC. The encoded protein is CASSARQGTTSNYGYTF.

The chain uses TRBV11-2 and TRBJ2-2; 8 bases map to TRBD1. The V segment lost 4 bases and the J segment 2 bases; nucleotides outside the gene matches: 9. CDR1 is SGHAT, CDR2 FQNNGV, per germline. This CDR3 is built from 17 residues. The CDR3 bases are TGTGCCAGCAGCTACCTCCGGACAGGGTTTAACACCGGGGAGCTGTTTTTT. This encodes CASSYLRTGFNTGELFF. Using reference TRBV11-2 and TRBJ2-2 for the parts outside the CDR3, the full variable domain is EAGVAQSPRYKIIEKRQSVAFWCNPISGHATLYWYQQILGQGPKLLIQFQNNGVVDDSQLPKDRFSAERLKGVDSTLKIQPAKLEDSAVYLCASSYLRTGFNTGELFFGEGSRLTVL.

This clone occurred a few times. The chain recombines TRBV7-2 with TRBJ2-7; D may be TRBD2 (6 bases). Trimming took off 6 bases at V and 12 bases at J, with 15 bases between the two ends. The germline V gene has CDR1 SGHTA and CDR2 FQGNSA. The CDR3 runs to 11 residues. The CDR3 DNA reads TGTGCCAGCAGTTCGCGGGACCTCTCGTACTTC. Protein product: CASSSRDLSYF.